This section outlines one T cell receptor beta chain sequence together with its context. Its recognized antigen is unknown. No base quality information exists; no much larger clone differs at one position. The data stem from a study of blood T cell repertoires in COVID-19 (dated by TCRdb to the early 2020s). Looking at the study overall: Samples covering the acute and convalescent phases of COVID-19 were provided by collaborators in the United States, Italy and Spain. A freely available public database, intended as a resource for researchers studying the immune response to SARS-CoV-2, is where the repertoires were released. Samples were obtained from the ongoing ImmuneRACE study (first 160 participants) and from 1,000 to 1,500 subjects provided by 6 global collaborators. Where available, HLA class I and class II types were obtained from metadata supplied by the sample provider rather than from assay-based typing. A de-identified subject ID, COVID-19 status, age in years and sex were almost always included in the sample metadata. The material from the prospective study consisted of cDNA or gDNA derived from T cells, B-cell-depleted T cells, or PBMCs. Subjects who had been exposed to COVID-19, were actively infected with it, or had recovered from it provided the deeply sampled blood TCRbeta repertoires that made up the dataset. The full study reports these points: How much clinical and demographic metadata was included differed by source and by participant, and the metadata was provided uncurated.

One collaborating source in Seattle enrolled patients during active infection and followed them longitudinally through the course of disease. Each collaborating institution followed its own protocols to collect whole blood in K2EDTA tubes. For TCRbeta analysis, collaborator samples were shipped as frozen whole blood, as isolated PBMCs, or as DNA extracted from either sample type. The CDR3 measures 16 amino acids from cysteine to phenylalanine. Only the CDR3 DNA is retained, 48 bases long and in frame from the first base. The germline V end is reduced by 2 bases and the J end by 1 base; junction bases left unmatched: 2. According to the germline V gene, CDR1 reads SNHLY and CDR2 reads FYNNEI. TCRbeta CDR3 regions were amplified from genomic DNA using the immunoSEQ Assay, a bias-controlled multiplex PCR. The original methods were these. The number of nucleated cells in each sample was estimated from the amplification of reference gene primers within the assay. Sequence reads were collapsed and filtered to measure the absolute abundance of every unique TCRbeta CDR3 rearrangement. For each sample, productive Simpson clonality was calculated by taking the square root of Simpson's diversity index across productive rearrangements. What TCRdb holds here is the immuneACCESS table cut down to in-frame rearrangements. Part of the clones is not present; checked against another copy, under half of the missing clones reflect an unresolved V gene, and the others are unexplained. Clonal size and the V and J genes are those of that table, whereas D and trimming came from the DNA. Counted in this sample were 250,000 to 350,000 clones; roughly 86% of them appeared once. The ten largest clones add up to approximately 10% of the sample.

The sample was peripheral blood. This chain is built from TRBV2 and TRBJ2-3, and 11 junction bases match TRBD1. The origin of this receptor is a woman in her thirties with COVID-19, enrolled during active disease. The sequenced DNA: TGTGCCAGCAGTGAATGGACAGGGGGCGGCACAGATACGCAGTATTTT. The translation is CASSEWTGGGTDTQYF.